The subject of this entry is one T cell receptor (beta chain). Its specificity is unknown. PCR involved 60 Vbeta and 13 Jbeta primers. Original handling: An analysis that came later counted roughly 87 million unique TCR beta chains, approximately 9.9 million shared. The table came from immunoSEQ multiplex PCR; TCRdb's copy has only in-frame clones and leaves some out. The DNA gave D and trimming, while V, J and clone size come from that table. The sample includes some 140,000 clones, about 70% seen only once; the top ten take over 2.5%. The record originates from a study of cytomegalovirus exposure and HLA in healthy donors. CDR1 is MNHEY and CDR2 is SMNVEV in the germline V gene (reference sequence). CDR3 length equals 15 residues. V trimming: 5 bases; J trimming: 1 base; junction bases outside the gene matches: 5. Study-wide results and caveats: The productive fraction for most TCR beta V segments was about 90% or about 30% in an earlier analysis. A later analysis, which compared TCR beta chains of equal frequency, found the HLA-associated ones more clonally expanded.

The V and J genes are TRBV27 and TRBJ2-5; 9 bases are a match to TRBD1. Material for sequencing was PBMCs. This TCR derives from a young man in good health and CMV-seronegative. The CDR3 nucleotides are TGTGCCAGCAGTCCCTGGGACAGGGTCCAAGAGACCCAGTACTTC. Its protein product is CASSPWDRVQETQYF.